This T cell receptor (beta chain) was obtained from a study of blood T cell repertoires in COVID-19. Study summary: PBMCs, B-cell-depleted T cells, or T cells were the source of the cDNA or gDNA that made up the material.

Enrolled during active infection, Seattle patients were then followed longitudinally. Losses at the gene ends were 2 bases for V and 0 bases for J; bases not matched to a gene: 5. Germline CDR1 is SGHRS and CDR2 is YFSETQ. The CDR3 loop spans 16 amino acids. Produced via immunoSEQ multiplex PCR; TCRdb's table is partial and in-frame only. The table lists around 260,000 clones, approximately 88% of them singletons. The source of this sequence is a woman between 65 and 79 years old with COVID-19, enrolled during active disease. V is TRBV5-1 and J is TRBJ2-7; 10 bases fit TRBD1. Sequencing was done on a sample of peripheral blood. CDR3 nucleotides: TGCGCCAGCAGCTTTATAAGGACAGGGGGCTCCTACGAGCAGTACTTC. Translated, it gives CASSFIRTGGSYEQYF.